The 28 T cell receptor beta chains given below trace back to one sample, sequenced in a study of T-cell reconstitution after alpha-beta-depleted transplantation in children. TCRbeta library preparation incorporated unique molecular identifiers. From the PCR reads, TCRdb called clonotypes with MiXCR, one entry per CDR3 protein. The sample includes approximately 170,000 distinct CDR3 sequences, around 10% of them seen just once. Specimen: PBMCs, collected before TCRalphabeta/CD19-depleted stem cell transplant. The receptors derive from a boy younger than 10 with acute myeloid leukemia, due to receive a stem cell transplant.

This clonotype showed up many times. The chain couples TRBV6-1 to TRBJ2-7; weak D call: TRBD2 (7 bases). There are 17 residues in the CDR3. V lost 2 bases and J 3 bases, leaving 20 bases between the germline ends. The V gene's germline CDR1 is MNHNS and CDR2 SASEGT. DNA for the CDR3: TGTGCCAGCAGTGAATGGAGGGGGGGACTCCAGAACTACGAGCAGTACGTC. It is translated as CASSEWRGGLQNYEQYV.

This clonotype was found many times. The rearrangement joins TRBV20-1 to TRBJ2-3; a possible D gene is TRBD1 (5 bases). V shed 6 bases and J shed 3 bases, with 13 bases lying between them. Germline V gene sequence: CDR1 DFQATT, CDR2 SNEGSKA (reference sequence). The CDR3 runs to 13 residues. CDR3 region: CSASWGGTDTQYF. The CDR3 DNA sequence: TGCAGTGCATCCTGGGGCGGTACAGATACGCAGTATTTT.

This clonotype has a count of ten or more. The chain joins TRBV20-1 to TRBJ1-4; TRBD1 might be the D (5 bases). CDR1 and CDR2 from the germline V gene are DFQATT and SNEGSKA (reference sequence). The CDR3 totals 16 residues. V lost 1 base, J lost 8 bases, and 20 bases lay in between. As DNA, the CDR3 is TGCAGTGCTAGAGGAGTGGGGGGAATCAGTGGCGAAAAACTGTTTTTT. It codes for CSARGVGGISGEKLFF.

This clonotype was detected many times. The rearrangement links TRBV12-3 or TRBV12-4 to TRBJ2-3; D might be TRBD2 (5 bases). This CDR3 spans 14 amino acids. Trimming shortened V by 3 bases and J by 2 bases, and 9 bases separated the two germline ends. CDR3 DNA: TGTGCCAGCAGTTTGTCGGGGAACACAGATACGCAGTATTTT. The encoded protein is CASSLSGNTDTQYF.

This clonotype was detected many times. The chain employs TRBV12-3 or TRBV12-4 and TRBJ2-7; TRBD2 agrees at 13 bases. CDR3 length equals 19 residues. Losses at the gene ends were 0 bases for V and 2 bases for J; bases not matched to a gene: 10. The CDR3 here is CASSLAGTSGNRRPYEQYF. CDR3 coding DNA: TGTGCCAGCAGTTTAGCCGGGACTAGCGGGAACCGTCGCCCCTACGAGCAGTACTTC.

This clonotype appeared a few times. The CDR3 DNA reads as TGTGCCAGTAGTATTCAGGGGGCCTATGAGCAGTTCTTC. Amino acids: CASSIQGAYEQFF. The chain uses TRBV19 and TRBJ2-1; the match to TRBD1 covers 8 bases. V gave up 3 bases and J gave up 8 bases; unmatched junction bases: 3. CDR1 and CDR2 (germline): LNHDA, SQIVND (reference sequence). The CDR3 is 13 residues long.

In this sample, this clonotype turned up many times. CDR3 sequence: CASSLGSVGELFF. The CDR3 DNA follows: TGCGCCAGCAGCTTGGGATCGGTCGGGGAGCTGTTTTTT. The chain has TRBV5-1 and TRBJ2-2; no firm D call. The V gene lost 0 bases and the J gene lost 7 bases, with 7 bases spanning the gap. The CDR3 runs 13 residues. From germline, CDR1 is SGHRS and CDR2 YFSETQ.

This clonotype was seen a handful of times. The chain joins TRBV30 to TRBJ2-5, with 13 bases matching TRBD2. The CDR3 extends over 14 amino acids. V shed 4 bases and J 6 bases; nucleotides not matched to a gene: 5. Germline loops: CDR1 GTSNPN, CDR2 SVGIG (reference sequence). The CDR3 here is CAWTRTSGRQTQYF. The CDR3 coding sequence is TGTGCCTGGACCCGGACTAGCGGGAGACAGACCCAGTACTTC.

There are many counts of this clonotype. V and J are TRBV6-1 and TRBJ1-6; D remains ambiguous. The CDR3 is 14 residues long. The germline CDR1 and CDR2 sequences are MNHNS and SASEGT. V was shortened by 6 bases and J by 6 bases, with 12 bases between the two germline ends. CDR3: CASSTRSFNSPLHF. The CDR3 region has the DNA TGTGCCAGCAGCACCCGATCGTTTAATTCACCCCTCCACTTT.

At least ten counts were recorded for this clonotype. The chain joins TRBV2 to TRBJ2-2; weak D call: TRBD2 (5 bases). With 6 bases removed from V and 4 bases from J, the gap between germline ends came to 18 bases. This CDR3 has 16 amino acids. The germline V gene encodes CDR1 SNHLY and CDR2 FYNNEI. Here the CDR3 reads CASSPLGGPGTGELFF. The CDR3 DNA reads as TGTGCCAGCAGCCCCCTCGGAGGTCCGGGCACCGGGGAGCTGTTTTTT.

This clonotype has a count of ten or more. The CDR3 DNA follows: TGTGCCATCGGTAGGGAAGAAGAGACCCAGTACTTC. It yields the protein CAIGREEETQYF. The J gene is TRBJ2-5, the V gene TRBV10-3; D is unclear. Deletions cut 8 bases from V and 3 bases from J, with 10 bases between. This CDR3 is built from 12 residues. The V gene's germline CDR1 is ENHRY and CDR2 SYGVKD.

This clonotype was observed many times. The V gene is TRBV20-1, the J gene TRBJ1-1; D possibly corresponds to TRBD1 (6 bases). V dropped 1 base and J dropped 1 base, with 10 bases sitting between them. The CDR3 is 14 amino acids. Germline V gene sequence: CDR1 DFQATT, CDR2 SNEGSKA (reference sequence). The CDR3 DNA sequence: TGCAGTGCTAGAGCCAGAGGGGGGAACACTGAAGCTTTCTTT. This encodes CSARARGGNTEAFF.

CDR3: CSASPTTHPTDTQYF. Here the CDR3 DNA reads TGCAGTGCTTCCCCGACCACGCACCCCACAGATACGCAGTATTTT. The chain employs TRBV20-1 and TRBJ2-3; unclear D gene. The CDR3 is 15 residues long. V was shortened by 5 bases and J by 2 bases, with 17 bases between the two germline ends. Germline loops: CDR1 DFQATT, CDR2 SNEGSKA (reference sequence).

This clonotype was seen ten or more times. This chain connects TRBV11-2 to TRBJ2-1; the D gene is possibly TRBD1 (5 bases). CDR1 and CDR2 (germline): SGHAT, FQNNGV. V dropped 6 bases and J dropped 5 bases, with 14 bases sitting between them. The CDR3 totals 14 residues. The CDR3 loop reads CASSDSPSHNEQFF. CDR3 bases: TGTGCCAGCAGTGACAGTCCATCCCACAATGAGCAGTTCTTC.

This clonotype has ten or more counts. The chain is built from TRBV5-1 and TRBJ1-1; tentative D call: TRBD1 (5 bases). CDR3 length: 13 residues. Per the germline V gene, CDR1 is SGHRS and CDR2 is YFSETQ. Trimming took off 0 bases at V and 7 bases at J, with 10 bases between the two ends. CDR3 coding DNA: TGCGCCAGCAGCTTGGATCCCAGGGTTGAAGCTTTCTTT. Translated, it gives CASSLDPRVEAFF.

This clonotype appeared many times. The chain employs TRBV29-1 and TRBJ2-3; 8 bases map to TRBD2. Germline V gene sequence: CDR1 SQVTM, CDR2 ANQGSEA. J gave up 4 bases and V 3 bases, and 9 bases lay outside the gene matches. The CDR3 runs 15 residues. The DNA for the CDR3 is TGCAGCGTTGACGGGGGGGCAATTATGCCAGATACGCAGTATTTT. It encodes CSVDGGAIMPDTQYF.

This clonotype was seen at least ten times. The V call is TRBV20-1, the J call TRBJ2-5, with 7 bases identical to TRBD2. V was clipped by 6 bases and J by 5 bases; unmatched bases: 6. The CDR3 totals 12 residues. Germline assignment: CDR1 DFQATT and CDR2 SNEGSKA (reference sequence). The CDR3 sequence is CSAPDGGETQYF. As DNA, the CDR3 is TGCAGTGCCCCGGACGGGGGGGAGACCCAGTACTTC.

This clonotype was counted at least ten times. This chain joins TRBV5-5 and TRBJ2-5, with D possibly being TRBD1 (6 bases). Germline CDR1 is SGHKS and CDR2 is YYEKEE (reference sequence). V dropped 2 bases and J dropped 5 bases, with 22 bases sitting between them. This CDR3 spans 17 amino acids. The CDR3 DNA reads TGTGCCAGCAGCTTTTCCAGGGGAACTCCGAGAGGGGAGACCCAGTACTTC. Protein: CASSFSRGTPRGETQYF.

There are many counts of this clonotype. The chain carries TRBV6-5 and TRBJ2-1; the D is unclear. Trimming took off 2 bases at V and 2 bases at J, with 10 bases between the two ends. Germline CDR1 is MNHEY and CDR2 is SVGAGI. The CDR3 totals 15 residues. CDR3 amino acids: CASSYRSGPYNEQFF. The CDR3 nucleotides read TGTGCCAGCAGTTACAGATCCGGACCCTACAATGAGCAGTTCTTC.

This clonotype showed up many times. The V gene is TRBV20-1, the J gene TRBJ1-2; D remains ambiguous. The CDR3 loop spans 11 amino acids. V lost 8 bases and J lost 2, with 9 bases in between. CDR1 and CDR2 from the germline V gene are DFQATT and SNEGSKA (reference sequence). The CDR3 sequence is CSFPGNYGYTF. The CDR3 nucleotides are TGCAGTTTTCCAGGAAACTATGGCTACACCTTC.

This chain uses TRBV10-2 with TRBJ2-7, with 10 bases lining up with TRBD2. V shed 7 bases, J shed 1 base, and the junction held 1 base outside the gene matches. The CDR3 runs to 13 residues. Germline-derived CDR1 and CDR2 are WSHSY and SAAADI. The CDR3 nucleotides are TGCGCCAGCATGGGACTAGCGTCCTACGAGCAGTACTTC. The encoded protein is CASMGLASYEQYF.

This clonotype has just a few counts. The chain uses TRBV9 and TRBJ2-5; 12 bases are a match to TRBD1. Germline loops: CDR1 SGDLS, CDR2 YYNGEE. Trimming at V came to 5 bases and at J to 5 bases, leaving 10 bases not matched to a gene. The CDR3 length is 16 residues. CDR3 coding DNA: TGTGCCAGCAGTCCCGGGACAGGGGGCTTTGGTGAGACCCAGTACTTC. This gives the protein CASSPGTGGFGETQYF.

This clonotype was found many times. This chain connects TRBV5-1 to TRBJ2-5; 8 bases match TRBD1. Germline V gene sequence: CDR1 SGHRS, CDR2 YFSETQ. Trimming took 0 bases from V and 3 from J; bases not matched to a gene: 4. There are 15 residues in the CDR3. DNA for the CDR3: TGCGCCAGCAGCTTGGGCTCAGGGGGCGAAGAGACCCAGTACTTC. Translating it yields CASSLGSGGEETQYF.

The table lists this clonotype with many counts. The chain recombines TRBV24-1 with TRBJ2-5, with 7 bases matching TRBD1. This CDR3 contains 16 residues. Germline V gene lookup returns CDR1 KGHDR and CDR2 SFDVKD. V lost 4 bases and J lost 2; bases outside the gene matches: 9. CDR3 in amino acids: CATSDATGTQQETQYF. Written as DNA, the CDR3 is TGTGCCACCAGTGACGCGACAGGGACGCAGCAAGAGACCCAGTACTTC.

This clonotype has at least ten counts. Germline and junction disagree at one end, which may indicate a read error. This chain's CDR3 is CASSFRDRSSYGYTF. The CDR3 DNA reads as TGTGCCAGCAGTTTTCGGGACCGATCGTCGTATGGCTATACCTTC. This sequence joins TRBV28 and TRBJ1-2, with D possibly being TRBD1 (5 bases). Germline V gene lookup returns CDR1 MDHEN and CDR2 SYDVKM. This CDR3 has 15 amino acids.

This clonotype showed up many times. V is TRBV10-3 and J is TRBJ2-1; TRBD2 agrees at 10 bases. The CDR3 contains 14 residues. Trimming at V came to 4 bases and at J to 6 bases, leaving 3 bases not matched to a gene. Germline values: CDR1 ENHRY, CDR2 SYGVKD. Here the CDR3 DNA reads TGTGCCATCAGTGCAGCGGGAGGGTTCAATGAGCAGTTCTTC. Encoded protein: CAISAAGGFNEQFF.

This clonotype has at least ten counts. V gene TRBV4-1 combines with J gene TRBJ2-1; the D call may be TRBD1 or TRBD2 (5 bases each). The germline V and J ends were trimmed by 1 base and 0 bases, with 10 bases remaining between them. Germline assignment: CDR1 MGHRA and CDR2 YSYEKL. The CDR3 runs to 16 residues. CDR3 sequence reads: CASSQGWGSSYNEQFF. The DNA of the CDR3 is TGCGCCAGCAGCCAAGGATGGGGGAGCTCCTACAATGAGCAGTTCTTC.

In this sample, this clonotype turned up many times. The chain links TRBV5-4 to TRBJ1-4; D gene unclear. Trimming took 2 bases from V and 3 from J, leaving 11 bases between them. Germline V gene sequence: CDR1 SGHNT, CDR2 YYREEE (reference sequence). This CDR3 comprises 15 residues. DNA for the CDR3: TGTGCCAGCAGCTTCCGGGGTCCGGCTAATGAAAAACTGTTTTTT. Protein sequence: CASSFRGPANEKLFF.